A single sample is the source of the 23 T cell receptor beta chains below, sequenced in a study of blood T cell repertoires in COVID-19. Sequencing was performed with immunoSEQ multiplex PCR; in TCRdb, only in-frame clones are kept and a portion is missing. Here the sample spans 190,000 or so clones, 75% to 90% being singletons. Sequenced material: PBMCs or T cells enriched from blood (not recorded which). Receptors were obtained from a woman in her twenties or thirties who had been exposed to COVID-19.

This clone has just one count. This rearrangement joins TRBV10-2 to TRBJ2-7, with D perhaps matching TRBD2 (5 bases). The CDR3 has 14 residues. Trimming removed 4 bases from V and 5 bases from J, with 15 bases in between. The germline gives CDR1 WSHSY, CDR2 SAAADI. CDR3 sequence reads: CASSAGGGADEQYF. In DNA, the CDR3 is TGCGCCAGCAGTGCAGGAGGAGGCGCGGACGAGCAGTACTTC.

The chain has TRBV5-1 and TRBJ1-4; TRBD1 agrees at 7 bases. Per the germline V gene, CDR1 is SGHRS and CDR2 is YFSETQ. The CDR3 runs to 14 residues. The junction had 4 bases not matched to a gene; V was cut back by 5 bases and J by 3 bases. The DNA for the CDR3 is TGCGCCAGCAGTCGGACAGGACCTAATGAAAAACTGTTTTTT. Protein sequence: CASSRTGPNEKLFF. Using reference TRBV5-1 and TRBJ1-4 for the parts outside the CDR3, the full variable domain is KAGVTQTPRYLIKTRGQQVTLSCSPISGHRSVSWYQQTPGQGLQFLFEYFSETQRNKGNFPGRFSGRQFSNSRSEMNVSTLELGDSALYLCASSRTGPNEKLFFGSGTQLSVL.

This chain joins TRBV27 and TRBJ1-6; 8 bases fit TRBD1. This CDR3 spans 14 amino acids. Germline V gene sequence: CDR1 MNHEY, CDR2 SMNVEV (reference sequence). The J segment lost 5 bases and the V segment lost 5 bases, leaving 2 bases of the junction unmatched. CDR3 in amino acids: CASSPGGNNSPLHF. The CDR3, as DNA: TGTGCCAGCAGTCCAGGGGGCAATAATTCACCCCTCCACTTT.

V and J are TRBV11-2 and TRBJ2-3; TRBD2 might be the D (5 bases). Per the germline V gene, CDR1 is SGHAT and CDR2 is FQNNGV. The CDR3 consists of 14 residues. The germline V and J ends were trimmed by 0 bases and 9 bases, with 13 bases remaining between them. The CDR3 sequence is CASSLDLGSTTQYF. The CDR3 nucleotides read TGTGCCAGCAGCTTAGATCTGGGGAGTACAACGCAGTATTTT. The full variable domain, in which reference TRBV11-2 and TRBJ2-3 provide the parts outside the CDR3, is EAGVAQSPRYKIIEKRQSVAFWCNPISGHATLYWYQQILGQGPKLLIQFQNNGVVDDSQLPKDRFSAERLKGVDSTLKIQPAKLEDSAVYLCASSLDLGSTTQYFGPGTRLTVL.

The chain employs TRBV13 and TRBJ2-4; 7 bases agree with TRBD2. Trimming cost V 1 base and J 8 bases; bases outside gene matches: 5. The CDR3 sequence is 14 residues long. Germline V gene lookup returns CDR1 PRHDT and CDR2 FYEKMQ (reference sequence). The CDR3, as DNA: TGTGCCAGCAGCTTAGCGGGGGGTGAGGACATTCAGTACTTC. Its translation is CASSLAGGEDIQYF.

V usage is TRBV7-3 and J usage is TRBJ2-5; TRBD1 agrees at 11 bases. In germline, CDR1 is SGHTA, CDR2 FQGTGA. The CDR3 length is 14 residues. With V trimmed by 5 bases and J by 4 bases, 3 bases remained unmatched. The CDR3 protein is CASSRGQGGETQYF. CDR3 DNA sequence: TGTGCCAGCAGCCGGGGACAGGGGGGAGAGACCCAGTACTTC.

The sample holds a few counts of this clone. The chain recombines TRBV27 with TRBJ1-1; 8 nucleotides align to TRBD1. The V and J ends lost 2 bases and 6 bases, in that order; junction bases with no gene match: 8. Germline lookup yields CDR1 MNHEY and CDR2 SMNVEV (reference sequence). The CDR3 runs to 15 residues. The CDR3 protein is CASSLRTGLWPEAFF. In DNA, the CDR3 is TGTGCCAGCAGTTTACGGACAGGGCTGTGGCCTGAAGCTTTCTTT.

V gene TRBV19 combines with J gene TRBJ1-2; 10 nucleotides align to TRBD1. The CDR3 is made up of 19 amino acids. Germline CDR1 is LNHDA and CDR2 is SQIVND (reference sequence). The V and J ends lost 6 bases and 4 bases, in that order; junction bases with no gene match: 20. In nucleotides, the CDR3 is TGTGCCAGTAGCACCACCGCCCATCCCGGGACAGGGGCTGGCTATGGCTACACCTTC. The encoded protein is CASSTTAHPGTGAGYGYTF.

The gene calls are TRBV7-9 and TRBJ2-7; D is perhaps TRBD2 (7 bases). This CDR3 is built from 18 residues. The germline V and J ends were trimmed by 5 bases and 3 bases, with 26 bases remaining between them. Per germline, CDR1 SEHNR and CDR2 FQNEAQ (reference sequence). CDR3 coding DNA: TGTGCCAGCAGCCCACCGGGGGGCTCAATGGGCCCAAACTACGAGCAGTACTTC. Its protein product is CASSPPGGSMGPNYEQYF.

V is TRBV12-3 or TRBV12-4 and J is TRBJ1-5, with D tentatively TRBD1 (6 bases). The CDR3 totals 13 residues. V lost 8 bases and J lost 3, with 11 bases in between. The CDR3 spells CASLQGVNQPQHF. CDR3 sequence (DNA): TGTGCCAGCCTACAGGGAGTCAATCAGCCCCAGCATTTT.

The CDR3 region has the DNA TGTGCCACCAGTGAACCGTCGGGAATCGACACCGGGGAGCTGTTTTTT. This translates into CATSEPSGIDTGELFF. The chain recombines TRBV24-1 with TRBJ2-2; tentative D call: TRBD2 (5 bases). Trimming removed 4 bases from V and 3 bases from J, with 14 bases in between. The CDR3 is 16 amino acids. Germline V gene sequence: CDR1 KGHDR, CDR2 SFDVKD.

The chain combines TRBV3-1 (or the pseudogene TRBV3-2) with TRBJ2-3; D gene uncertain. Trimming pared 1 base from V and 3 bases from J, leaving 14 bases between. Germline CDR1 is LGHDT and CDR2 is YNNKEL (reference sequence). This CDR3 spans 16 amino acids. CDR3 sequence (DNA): TGTGCCAGCAGCCAAGCCGAGCGTCCCCCGACAGATACGCAGTATTTT. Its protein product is CASSQAERPPTDTQYF.

CDR3 amino acids: CASSLSADNEQFF. CDR3 nucleotides: TGTGCCAGCAGTTTGTCCGCGGACAATGAGCAGTTCTTC. This chain links TRBV27 with TRBJ2-1; D is uncertain. The V and J ends lost 3 bases and 5 bases respectively, with 8 bases between them. The CDR3 is 13 residues long. Germline-derived CDR1 and CDR2 are MNHEY and SMNVEV (reference sequence).

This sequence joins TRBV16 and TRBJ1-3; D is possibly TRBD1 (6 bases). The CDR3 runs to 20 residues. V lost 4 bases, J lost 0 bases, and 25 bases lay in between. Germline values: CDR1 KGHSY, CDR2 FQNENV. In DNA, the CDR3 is TGTGCCAGCAGCCCTGGGTACAGACAGGTCAAGGGAACCTCTGGAAACACCATATATTTT. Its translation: CASSPGYRQVKGTSGNTIYF.

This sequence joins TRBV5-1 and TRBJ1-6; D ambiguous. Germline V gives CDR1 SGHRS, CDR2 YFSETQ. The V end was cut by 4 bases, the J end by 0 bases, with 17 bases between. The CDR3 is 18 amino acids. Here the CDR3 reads CASSTSLDSSSYNSPLHF. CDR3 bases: TGCGCCAGCAGCACCTCTCTGGACTCGAGCTCCTATAATTCACCCCTCCACTTT. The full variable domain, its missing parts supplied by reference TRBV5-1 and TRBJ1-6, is KAGVTQTPRYLIKTRGQQVTLSCSPISGHRSVSWYQQTPGQGLQFLFEYFSETQRNKGNFPGRFSGRQFSNSRSEMNVSTLELGDSALYLCASSTSLDSSSYNSPLHFGNGTRLTVT.

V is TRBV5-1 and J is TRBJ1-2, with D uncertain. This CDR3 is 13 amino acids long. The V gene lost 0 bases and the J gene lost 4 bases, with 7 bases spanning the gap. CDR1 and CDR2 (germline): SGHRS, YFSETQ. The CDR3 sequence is CASSLDLGYGYTF. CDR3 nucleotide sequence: TGCGCCAGCAGCTTGGATCTCGGCTATGGCTACACCTTC.

CDR3 bases: TGTGCCAGCAGCAAAGGGGGGCGGAGTAGTAGGACAACTAATGAAAAACTGTTTTTT. Translating gives CASSKGGRSSRTTNEKLFF. V usage is TRBV21-1 and J usage is TRBJ1-4; whether TRBD1, the table's D call, matches the DNA was not checked. TRBV21-1 is a pseudogene locus. This CDR3 comprises 19 residues.

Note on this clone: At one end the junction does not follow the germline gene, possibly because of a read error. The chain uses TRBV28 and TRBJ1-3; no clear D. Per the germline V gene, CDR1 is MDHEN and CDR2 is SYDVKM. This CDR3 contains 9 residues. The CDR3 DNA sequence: TGTGCCAGCATGGTGCCGATAGATTTT. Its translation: CASMVPIDF.

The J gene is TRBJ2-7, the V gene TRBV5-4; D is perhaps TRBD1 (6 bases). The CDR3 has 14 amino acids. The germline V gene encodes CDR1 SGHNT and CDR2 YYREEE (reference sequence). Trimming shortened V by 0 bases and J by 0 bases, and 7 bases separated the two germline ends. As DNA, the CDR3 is TGTGCCAGCAGCTTGGACAGGGCCTCCTACGAGCAGTACTTC. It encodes CASSLDRASYEQYF.

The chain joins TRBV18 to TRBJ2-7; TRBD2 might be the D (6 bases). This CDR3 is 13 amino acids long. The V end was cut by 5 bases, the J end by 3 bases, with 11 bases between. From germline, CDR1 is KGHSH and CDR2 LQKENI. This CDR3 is CASSTGTVYEQYF. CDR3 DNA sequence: TGTGCCAGCTCAACCGGGACTGTCTACGAGCAGTACTTC. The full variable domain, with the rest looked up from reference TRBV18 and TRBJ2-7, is NAGVMQNPRHLVRRRGQEARLRCSPMKGHSHVYWYRQLPEEGLKFMVYLQKENIIDESGMPKERFSAEFPKEGPSILRIQQVVRGDSAAYFCASSTGTVYEQYFGPGTRLTVT.

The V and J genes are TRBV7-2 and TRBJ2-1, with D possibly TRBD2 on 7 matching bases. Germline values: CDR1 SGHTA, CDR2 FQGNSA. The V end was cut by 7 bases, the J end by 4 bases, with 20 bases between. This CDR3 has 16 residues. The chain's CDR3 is CASIGSGGPGYNEQFF. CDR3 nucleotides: TGTGCCAGCATCGGGTCGGGGGGCCCTGGGTACAATGAGCAGTTCTTC. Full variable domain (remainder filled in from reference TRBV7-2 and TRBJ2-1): GAGVSQSPSNKVTEKGKDVELRCDPISGHTALYWYRQSLGQGLEFLIYFQGNSAPDKSGLPSDRFSAERTGGSVSTLTIQRTQQEDSAVYLCASIGSGGPGYNEQFFGPGTRLTVL.

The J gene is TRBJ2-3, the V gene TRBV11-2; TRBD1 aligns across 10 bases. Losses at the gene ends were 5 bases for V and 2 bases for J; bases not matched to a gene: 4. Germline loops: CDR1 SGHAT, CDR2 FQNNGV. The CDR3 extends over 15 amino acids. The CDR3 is CASSPGQGDTDTQYF. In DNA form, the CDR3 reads TGTGCCAGCAGCCCTGGACAGGGGGACACAGATACGCAGTATTTT. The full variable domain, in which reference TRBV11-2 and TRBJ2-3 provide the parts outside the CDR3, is EAGVAQSPRYKIIEKRQSVAFWCNPISGHATLYWYQQILGQGPKLLIQFQNNGVVDDSQLPKDRFSAERLKGVDSTLKIQPAKLEDSAVYLCASSPGQGDTDTQYFGPGTRLTVL.

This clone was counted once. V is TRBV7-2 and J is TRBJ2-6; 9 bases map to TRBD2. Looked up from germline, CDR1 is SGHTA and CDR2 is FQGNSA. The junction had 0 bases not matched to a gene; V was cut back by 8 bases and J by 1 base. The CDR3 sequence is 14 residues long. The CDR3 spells CASAGGSGANVLTF. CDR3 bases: TGTGCCAGCGCGGGGGGGTCTGGGGCCAACGTCCTGACTTTC. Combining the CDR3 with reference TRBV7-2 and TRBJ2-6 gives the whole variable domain GAGVSQSPSNKVTEKGKDVELRCDPISGHTALYWYRQSLGQGLEFLIYFQGNSAPDKSGLPSDRFSAERTGGSVSTLTIQRTQQEDSAVYLCASAGGSGANVLTFGAGSRLTVL.